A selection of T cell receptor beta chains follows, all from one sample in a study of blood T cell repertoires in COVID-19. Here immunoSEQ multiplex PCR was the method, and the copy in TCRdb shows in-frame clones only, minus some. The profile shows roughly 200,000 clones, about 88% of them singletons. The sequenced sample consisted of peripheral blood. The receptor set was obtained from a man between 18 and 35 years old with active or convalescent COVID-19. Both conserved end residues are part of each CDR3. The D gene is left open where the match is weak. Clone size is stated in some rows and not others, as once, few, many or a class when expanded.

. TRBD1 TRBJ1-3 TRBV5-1 CASSPTGTGTGNTIYF TGCGCCAGCAGCCCAACCGGGACAGGGACTGGAAACACCATATATTTT
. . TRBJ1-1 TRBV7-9 CASSLAKGGAFF TGTGCCAGCAGCTTAGCAAAGGGAGGAGCTTTCTTT
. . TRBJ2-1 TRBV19 CASSMSLGNSYNEQFF TGTGCCAGTAGTATGAGTCTTGGTAACTCCTACAATGAGCAGTTCTTC
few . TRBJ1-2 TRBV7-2 CASSSGLWHRPNYGYTF TGTGCCAGCAGCTCTGGCTTATGGCACAGGCCTAACTATGGCTACACCTTC
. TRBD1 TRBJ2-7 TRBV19 CASTAPGQGAREQYF TGTGCCAGTACCGCGCCGGGACAGGGGGCACGGGAGCAGTACTTC
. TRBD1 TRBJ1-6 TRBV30 CAWRGTGESPLHF TGTGCCTGGAGGGGGACAGGGGAATCACCCCTCCACTTT
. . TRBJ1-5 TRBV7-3 CASSLDINQPQHF TGTGCCAGCAGCTTAGACATCAATCAGCCCCAGCATTTT
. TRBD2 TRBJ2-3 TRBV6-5 CASSYASGGADTQYF TGTGCCAGCAGTTACGCTAGCGGGGGGGCAGATACGCAGTATTTT
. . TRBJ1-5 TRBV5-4 CASSLRQGSNQPQHF TGTGCCAGCAGCTTGAGGCAGGGCAGCAATCAGCCCCAGCATTTT
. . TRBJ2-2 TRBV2 CASMKDSGTQNTGELFF TGTGCCAGCATGAAGGACAGCGGCACTCAGAACACCGGGGAGCTGTTTTTT
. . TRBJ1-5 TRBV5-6 CASSLGRDNRLHF TGTGCCAGCAGCTTGGGCCGGGACAACCGTCTGCATTTT
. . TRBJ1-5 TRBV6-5 CASRFQGESNQPQHF TGTGCCAGCAGGTTCCAAGGGGAAAGCAATCAGCCCCAGCATTTT
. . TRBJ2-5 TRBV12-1 CASSPRLARQETQYF TGTGCCAGCAGCCCGCGACTAGCCAGACAAGAGACCCAGTACTTC
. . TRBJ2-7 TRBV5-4 CASSFWGLNYEQYF TGTGCCAGCAGCTTTTGGGGACTGAACTACGAGCAGTACTTC
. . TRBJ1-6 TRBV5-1 CASSSDGQNNSPLHF TGCGCCAGCAGCTCCGACGGACAGAATAATTCACCCCTCCACTTT